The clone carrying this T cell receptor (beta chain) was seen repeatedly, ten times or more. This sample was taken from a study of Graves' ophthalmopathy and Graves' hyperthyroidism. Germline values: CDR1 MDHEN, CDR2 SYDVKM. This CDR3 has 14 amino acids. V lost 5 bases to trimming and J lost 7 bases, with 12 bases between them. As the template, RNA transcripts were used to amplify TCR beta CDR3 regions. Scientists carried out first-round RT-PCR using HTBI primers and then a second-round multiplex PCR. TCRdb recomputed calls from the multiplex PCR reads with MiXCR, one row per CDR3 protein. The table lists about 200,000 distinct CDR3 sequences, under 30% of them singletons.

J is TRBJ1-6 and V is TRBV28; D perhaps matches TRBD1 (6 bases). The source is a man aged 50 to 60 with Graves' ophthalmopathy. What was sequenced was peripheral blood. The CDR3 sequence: CASSPKTGNSPLHF. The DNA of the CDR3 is TGTGCCAGCAGTCCTAAGACAGGAAATTCACCCCTCCACTTT. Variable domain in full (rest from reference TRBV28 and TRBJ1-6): DVKVTQSSRYLVKRTGEKVFLECVQDMDHENMFWYRQDPGLGLRLIYFSYDVKMKEKGDIPEGYSVSREKKERFSLILESASTNQTSMYLCASSPKTGNSPLHFGNGTRLTVT.